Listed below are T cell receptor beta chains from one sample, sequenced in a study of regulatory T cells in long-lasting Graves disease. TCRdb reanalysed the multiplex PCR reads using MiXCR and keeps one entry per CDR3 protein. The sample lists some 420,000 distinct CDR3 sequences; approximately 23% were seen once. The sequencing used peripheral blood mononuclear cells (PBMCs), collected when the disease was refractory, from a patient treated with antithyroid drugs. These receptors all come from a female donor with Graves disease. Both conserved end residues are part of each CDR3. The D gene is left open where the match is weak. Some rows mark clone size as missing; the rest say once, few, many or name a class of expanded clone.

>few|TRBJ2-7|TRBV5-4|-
CASSWAVSGRNYEQYF
TGTGCCAGCAGCTGGGCAGTCTCGGGACGGAACTACGAGCAGTACTTC
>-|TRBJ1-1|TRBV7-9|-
CASSTGTSLNTEAFF
TGTGCCAGCAGCACGGGGACTTCCCTGAACACTGAAGCTTTCTTT
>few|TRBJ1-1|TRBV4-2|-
CASSQLGMKTEAFF
TGTGCCAGCAGCCAACTTGGTATGAAGACTGAAGCTTTCTTT
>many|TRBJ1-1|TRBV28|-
CASTSNTEAFF
TGTGCCAGCACCTCGAACACTGAAGCTTTCTTT
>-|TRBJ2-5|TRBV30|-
CAWSGGDLETQYF
TGTGCCTGGAGTGGCGGCGATTTAGAGACCCAGTACTTC
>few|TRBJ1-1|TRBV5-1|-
CASSSQPDGETEAFF
TGCGCCAGCAGCTCCCAACCCGATGGGGAAACTGAAGCTTTCTTT
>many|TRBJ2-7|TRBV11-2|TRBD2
CAISLGGSPSYEQYF
TGTGCCATTTCCCTCGGGGGGTCCCCATCATACGAGCAGTACTTC
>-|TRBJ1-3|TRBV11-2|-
CASSLDRGGTGNTIYF
TGTGCCAGCAGCCTGGACCGGGGAGGTACTGGAAACACCATATATTTT
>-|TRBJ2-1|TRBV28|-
CASSFQGRNEQFF
TGTGCCAGCAGTTTCCAGGGGAGGAATGAGCAGTTCTTC
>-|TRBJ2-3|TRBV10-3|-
CAISVLGTDTQYF
TGTGCCATCAGTGTCCTAGGAACCGATACGCAGTATTTT
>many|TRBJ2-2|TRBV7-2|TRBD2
CASSVTSGTNTGELFF
TGTGCCAGCAGCGTTACTAGCGGGACGAACACCGGGGAGCTGTTTTTT
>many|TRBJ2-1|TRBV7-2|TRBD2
CASSQLAGVADEQFF
TGTGCCAGCAGCCAACTAGCGGGAGTCGCCGATGAGCAGTTCTTC
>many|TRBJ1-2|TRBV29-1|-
CSVEGRASNYGYTF
TGCAGCGTTGAAGGCAGGGCCTCTAACTATGGCTACACCTTC
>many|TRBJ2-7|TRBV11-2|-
CASSLRDSLYEQYF
TGTGCCAGCAGCTTGAGGGACTCTCTATACGAGCAGTACTTC
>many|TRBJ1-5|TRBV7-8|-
CASSFGSGNQPQHF
TGTGCCAGCAGCTTTGGGTCTGGGAATCAGCCCCAGCATTTT
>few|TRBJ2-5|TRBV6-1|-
CASSTGLGETQYF
TGTGCCAGCAGTACAGGGCTGGGAGAGACCCAGTACTTC
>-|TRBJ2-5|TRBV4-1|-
CASSQRGTSGTQYF
TGCGCCAGCAGCCAGAGAGGGACATCCGGGACCCAGTACTTC
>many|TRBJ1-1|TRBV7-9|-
CASSLSQNTEAFF
TGTGCCAGCAGCTTAAGTCAGAACACTGAAGCTTTCTTT
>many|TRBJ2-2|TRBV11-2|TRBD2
CASSSSGSGELFF
TGTGCCAGCAGCTCTAGCGGTAGCGGGGAGCTGTTTTTT
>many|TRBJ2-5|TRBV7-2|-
CASSSVGGLSQETQYF
TGTGCCAGCAGCTCCGTCGGGGGGCTTTCTCAGGAGACCCAGTACTTC
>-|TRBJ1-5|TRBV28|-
CASSFLNGGVQPQHF
TGTGCCAGCAGTTTTCTAAATGGGGGGGTTCAGCCCCAGCATTTT
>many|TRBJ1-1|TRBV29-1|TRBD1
CSVYPGQGKAFF
TGCAGCGTTTACCCAGGACAGGGCAAAGCTTTCTTT
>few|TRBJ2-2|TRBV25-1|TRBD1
CASSEFRGQGGELFF
TGTGCCAGCAGTGAATTCAGGGGGCAGGGCGGGGAGCTGTTTTTT
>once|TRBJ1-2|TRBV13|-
CASSLVAGTHGYTF
TGTGCCAGCAGCTTAGTAGCCGGGACCCATGGCTACACCTTC
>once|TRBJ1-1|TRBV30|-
CAWNRQKNTEAFF
TGTGCCTGGAACAGACAGAAGAACACTGAAGCTTTCTTT